The TCR beta chain under discussion was sequenced for a study of PD-L1 blockade in urothelial cancer. Turning to the study itself: Blood analyses occurred 3 weeks (second dose) and 6 weeks post treatment start. Median blood clonality was around 0.086, with tens of thousands of unique TCRs. Notes on the study in general: Larger 3-week expansion of tumor-associated blood clones was seen in durable-benefit patients.

Synthetic templates analogous to TCR were spiked into all PCRs individually. TCRdb's copy holds only in-frame clones and misses some; the assay was immunoSEQ multiplex PCR. This table holds 40,000 to 55,000 clones, approximately 91% found once. This sample's time point: pretreatment peripheral blood. About this clone: Its antigen is not identified.

The CDR3 consists of 16 residues. This chain joins TRBV21-1 and TRBJ2-7; the DNA was not used to check the table's D call, TRBD2. TRBV21-1 has pseudogene status. This specimen was PBMCs, taken around atezolizumab (anti-PD-L1) treatment. This clonotype was obtained from a donor at least 40 years old with urothelial cancer. The CDR3 region has the DNA TGTGCCAGCAGCAAAGCGGGGACTAGCGCTACCTACGAGCAGTACTTC. This encodes CASSKAGTSATYEQYF.